The table lists the clone carrying this T cell receptor beta chain with many counts. Its antigen is currently unknown. The source of the sample is a study of identical twins. Study-level points and caveats: Fewer insertions marked abundant cord blood beta clonotypes; young adult naive trended weakly, memory not at all. Instead of following the same donors, the conclusions were based on cross-sectional statistical analysis.

This CDR3 comprises 16 residues. Trimming removed 2 bases at V and 6 bases at J, with 16 bases between. The germline V gene encodes CDR1 MDHEN and CDR2 SYDVKM. A template switching step contributed a universal primer site, while unique molecular identifiers were present in the cDNA. TCRdb passed the 5' RACE reads through MiXCR, listing each CDR3 protein once. The repertoire holds 450,000 or so distinct CDR3 sequences, with about 14% as singletons. A further study also used this sample, focusing on yellow fever vaccine responses in identical twins.

Input material: CD4+ T cells sorted from blood. This sequence originates from a woman aged 18-30 years in good health. The genes are TRBV28 and TRBJ2-2; D gene unclear. The CDR3 spells CASSLQEITLAGELFF. The DNA of the CDR3 is TGTGCCAGCAGTTTACAGGAAATCACCCTCGCCGGGGAGCTGTTTTTT.